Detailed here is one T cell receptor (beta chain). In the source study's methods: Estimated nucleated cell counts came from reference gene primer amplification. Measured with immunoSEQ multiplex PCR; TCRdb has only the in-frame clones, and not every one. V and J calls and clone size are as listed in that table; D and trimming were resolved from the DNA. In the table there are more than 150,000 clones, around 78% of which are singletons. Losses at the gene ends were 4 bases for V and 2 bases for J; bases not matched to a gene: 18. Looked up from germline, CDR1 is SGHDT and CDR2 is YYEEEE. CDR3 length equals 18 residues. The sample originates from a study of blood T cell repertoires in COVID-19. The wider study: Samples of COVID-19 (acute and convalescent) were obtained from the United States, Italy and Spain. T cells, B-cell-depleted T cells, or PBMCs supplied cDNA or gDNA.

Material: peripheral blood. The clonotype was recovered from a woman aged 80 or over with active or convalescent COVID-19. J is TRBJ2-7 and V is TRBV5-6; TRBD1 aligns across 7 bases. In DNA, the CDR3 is TGTGCCAGCAGCCACTCCGGTCCCGGGACAGTCGGCACCTACGAGCAGTACTTC. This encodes CASSHSGPGTVGTYEQYF.